This T cell receptor beta chain was captured by sequencing in a study of blood T cell repertoires in COVID-19. Turning to the study itself: Cohort 3 donors were reported recovered after two negative PCRs, clearance, or symptom resolution. The origin of the acute and convalescent COVID-19 samples was the United States, Italy and Spain.

The CDR3 runs to 16 residues. The germline gives CDR1 SGHNT, CDR2 YYREEE (reference sequence). V gave up 0 bases and J gave up 4 bases; unmatched junction bases: 9. Grouping used clinical history reported by participants in a survey and questionnaire. The data were produced by immunoSEQ multiplex PCR, yet TCRdb's version contains in-frame clones alone and is incomplete. Among over 110,000 clones listed, approximately 87% were seen once. The source material was PBMCs or T cells enriched from blood (not recorded which). The receptor's source is a man in his forties or fifties in a cohort exposed to, infected with or recovered from COVID-19 (not recorded which). This chain uses TRBV5-4 with TRBJ1-1; 7 bases line up with TRBD1. The CDR3 nucleotides read TGTGCCAGCAGCTTGGCGGGAGGGGGCAAGGGCACTGAAGCTTTCTTT. This gives the protein CASSLAGGGKGTEAFF.